This T cell receptor (beta chain) was identified during a study of Graves' ophthalmopathy and Graves' hyperthyroidism. General study results and limits: Most expanded clonotypes in thyroid above 0.001 frequency also showed up in blood.

Amplification of TCR beta CDR3 regions used RNA transcripts. Second-round multiplex PCR came after first-round RT-PCR with HTBI primers. TCRdb ran MiXCR on the multiplex PCR reads and lists one entry per CDR3 protein. Here the sample spans about 740,000 distinct CDR3 sequences, roughly 41% being singletons. This clonotype showed up many times. The antigen remains undetermined. Germline loops: CDR1 SEHNR, CDR2 FQNEAQ (reference sequence). CDR3 length: 14 amino acids. V shed 3 bases and J shed 5 bases, with 13 bases lying between them. This sequence originates from an adult man with Graves' ophthalmopathy. The sample was peripheral blood. This sequence joins TRBV7-9 and TRBJ2-5; D gene uncertain. CDR3 in amino acids: CASSLLGTTETQYF. Written as DNA, the CDR3 is TGTGCCAGCAGCTTGCTGGGCACGACGGAGACCCAGTACTTC.